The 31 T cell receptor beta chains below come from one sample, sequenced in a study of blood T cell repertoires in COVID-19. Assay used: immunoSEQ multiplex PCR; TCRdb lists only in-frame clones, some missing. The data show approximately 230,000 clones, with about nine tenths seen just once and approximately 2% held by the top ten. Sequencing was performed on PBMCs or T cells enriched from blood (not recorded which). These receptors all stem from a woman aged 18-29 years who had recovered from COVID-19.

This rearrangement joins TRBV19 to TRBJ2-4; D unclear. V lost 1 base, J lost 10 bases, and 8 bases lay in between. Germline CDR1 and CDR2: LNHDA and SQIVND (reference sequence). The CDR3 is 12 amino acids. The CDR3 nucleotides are TGTGCCAGTAGTATAGGGCAGGATATTCAGTACTTC. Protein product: CASSIGQDIQYF.

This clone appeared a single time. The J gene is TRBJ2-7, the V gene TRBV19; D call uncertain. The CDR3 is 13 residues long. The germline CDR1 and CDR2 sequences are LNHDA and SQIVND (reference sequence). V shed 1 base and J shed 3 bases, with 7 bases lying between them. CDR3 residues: CASSIGGDYEQYF. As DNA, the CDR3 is TGTGCCAGTAGTATAGGCGGAGACTACGAGCAGTACTTC.

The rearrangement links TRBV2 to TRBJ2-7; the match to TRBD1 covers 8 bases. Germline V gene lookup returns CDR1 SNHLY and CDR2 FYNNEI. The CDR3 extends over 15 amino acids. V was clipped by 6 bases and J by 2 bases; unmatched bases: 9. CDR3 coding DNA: TGTGCCAGCAGAAGTCAGGGGGCCCCTGCCTACGAGCAGTACTTC. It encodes CASRSQGAPAYEQYF. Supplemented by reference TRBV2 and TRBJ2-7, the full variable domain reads EPEVTQTPSHQVTQMGQEVILRCVPISNHLYFYWYRQILGQKVEFLVSFYNNEISEKSEIFDDQFSVERPDGSNFTLKIRSTKLEDSAMYFCASRSQGAPAYEQYFGPGTRLTVT.

The CDR3 spells CASSPVSPGQGISGANVLTF. The CDR3 DNA sequence: TGTGCCAGCTCACCGGTCAGCCCGGGACAGGGGATCTCTGGGGCCAACGTCCTGACTTTC. The rearrangement joins TRBV18 to TRBJ2-6; TRBD1 matches 10 bases. CDR3 length: 20 amino acids. Trimming at V came to 3 bases and at J to 0 bases, leaving 11 bases not matched to a gene. Germline loops: CDR1 KGHSH, CDR2 LQKENI.

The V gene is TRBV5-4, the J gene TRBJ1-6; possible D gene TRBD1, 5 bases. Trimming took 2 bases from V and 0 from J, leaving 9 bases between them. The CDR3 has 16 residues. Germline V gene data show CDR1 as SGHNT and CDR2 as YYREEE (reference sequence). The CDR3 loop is CASSLADSSYNSPLHF. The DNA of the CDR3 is TGTGCCAGCAGCTTAGCCGACAGCTCCTATAATTCACCCCTCCACTTT. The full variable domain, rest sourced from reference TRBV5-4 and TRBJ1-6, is ETGVTQSPTHLIKTRGQQVTLRCSSQSGHNTVSWYQQALGQGPQFIFQYYREEENGRGNFPPRFSGLQFPNYSSELNVNALELDDSALYLCASSLADSSYNSPLHFGNGTRLTVT.

CDR3 protein: CASSVDLSGRYTGELFF. The CDR3 DNA is TGTGCCAGCAGCGTAGATCTTAGCGGGAGATACACCGGGGAGCTGTTTTTT. The chain couples TRBV9 to TRBJ2-2; 9 nucleotides match TRBD2. Germline V gives CDR1 SGDLS, CDR2 YYNGEE. V lost 0 bases and J lost 3; bases outside the gene matches: 6. The CDR3 has 17 amino acids.

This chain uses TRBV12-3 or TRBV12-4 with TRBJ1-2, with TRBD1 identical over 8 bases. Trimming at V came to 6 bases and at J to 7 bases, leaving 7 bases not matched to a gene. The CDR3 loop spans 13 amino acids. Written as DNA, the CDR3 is TGTGCCAGCAGCTATTCAGGGGGCAGTGGCTACACCTTC. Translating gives CASSYSGGSGYTF.

The chain's CDR3 is CASKLAGANSDTQYF. Here the CDR3 DNA reads TGTGCCAGCAAGCTAGCGGGAGCGAATTCGGATACGCAGTATTTT. The gene calls are TRBV6-5 and TRBJ2-3; 10 positions agree with TRBD2. The V segment lost 7 bases and the J segment 6 bases; nucleotides outside the gene matches: 10. Germline assignment: CDR1 MNHEY and CDR2 SVGAGI. The CDR3 sequence is 15 residues long.

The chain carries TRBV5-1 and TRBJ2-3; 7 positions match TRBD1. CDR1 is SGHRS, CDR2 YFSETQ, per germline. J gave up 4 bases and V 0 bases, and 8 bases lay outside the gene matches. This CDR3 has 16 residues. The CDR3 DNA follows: TGCGCCAGCAGCTTGGTGCCGACGACAGGGTCAGATACGCAGTATTTT. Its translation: CASSLVPTTGSDTQYF.

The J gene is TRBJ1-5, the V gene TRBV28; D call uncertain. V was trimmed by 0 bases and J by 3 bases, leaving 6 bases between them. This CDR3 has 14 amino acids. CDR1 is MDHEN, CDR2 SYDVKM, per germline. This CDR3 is CASSLWQNNQPQHF. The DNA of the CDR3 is TGTGCCAGCAGTTTATGGCAGAACAATCAGCCCCAGCATTTT. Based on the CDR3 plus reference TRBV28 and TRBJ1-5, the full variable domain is DVKVTQSSRYLVKRTGEKVFLECVQDMDHENMFWYRQDPGLGLRLIYFSYDVKMKEKGDIPEGYSVSREKKERFSLILESASTNQTSMYLCASSLWQNNQPQHFGDGTRLSIL.

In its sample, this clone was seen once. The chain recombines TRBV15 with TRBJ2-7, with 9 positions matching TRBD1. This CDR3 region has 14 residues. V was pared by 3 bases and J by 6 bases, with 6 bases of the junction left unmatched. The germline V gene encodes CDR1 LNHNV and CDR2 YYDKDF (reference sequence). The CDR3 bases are TGTGCCACCAGCAGCACAGGGGGCTCGCGCGAGCAGTACTTC. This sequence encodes CATSSTGGSREQYF.

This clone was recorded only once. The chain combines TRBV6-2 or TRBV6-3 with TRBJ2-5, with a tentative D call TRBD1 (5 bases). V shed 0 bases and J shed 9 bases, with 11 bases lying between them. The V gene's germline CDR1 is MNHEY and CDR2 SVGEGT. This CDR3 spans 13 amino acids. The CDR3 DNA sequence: TGTGCCAGCAGTTACTCCTTCAGGGCGTCCCAGTACTTC. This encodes CASSYSFRASQYF.

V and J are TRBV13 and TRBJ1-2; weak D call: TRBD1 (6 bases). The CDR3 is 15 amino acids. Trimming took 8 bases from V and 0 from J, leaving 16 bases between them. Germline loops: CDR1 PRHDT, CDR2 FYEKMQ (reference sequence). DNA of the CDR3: TGTGCCAGCTCCGGCGGTGGGGACACTAACTATGGCTACACCTTC. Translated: CASSGGGDTNYGYTF.

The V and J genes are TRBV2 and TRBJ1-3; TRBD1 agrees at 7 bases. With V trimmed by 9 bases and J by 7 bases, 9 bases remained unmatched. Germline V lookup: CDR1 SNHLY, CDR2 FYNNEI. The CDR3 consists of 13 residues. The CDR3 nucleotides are TGTGCCAGTGACAGGGAACTTCGGAACACCATATATTTT. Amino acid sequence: CASDRELRNTIYF.

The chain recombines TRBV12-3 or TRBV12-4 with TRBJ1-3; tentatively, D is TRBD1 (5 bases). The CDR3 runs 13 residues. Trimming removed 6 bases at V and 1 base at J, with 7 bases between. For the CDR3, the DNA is TGTGCCAGCAGGACAGCGTCTGGAAACACCATATATTTT. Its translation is CASRTASGNTIYF.

CDR3 DNA sequence: TGTGCCAGCAGCCTTGATGGGACAGGTGAAGCTTTCTTT. This encodes CASSLDGTGEAFF. The V gene is TRBV4-2, the J gene TRBJ1-1; 8 bases align to TRBD1. V dropped 4 bases and J dropped 7; count of bases not matched to a gene: 5. Per the germline V gene, CDR1 is LGHNA and CDR2 is YNFKEQ. CDR3 length: 13 amino acids.

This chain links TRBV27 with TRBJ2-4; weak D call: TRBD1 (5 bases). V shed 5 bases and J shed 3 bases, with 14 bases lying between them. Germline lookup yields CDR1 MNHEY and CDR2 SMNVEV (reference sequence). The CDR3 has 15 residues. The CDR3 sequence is CASSPNRSGKNIQYF. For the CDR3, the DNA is TGTGCCAGCAGTCCCAACAGGTCGGGCAAAAACATTCAGTACTTC.

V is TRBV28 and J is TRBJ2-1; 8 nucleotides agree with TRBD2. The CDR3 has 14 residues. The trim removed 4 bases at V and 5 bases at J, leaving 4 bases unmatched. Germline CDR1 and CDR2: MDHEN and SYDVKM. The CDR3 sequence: CASSWGLVNNEQFF. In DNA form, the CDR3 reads TGTGCCAGCAGTTGGGGACTAGTCAACAATGAGCAGTTCTTC.

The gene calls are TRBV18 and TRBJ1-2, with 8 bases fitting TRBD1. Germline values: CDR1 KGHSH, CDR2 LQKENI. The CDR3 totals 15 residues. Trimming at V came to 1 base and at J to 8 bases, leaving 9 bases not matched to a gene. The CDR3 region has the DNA TGTGCCAGCTCACCACTGTTCCAGGGGGCGCAGGGCTACACCTTC. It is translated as CASSPLFQGAQGYTF. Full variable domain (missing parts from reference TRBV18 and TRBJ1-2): NAGVMQNPRHLVRRRGQEARLRCSPMKGHSHVYWYRQLPEEGLKFMVYLQKENIIDESGMPKERFSAEFPKEGPSILRIQQVVRGDSAAYFCASSPLFQGAQGYTFGSGTRLTVV.

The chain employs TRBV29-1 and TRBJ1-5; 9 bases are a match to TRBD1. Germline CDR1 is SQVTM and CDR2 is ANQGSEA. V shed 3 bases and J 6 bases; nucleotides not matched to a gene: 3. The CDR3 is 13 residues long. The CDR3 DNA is TGCAGCGTTGAGGGACAGGGTGGTCAGCCCCAGCATTTT. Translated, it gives CSVEGQGGQPQHF.

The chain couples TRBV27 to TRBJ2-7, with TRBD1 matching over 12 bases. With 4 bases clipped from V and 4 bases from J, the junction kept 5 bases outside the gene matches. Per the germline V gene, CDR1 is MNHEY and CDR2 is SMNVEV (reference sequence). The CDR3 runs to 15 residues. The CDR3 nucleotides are TGTGCCAGCAGTTCCCGGGACAGGGGGCCTTACGAGCAGTACTTC. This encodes CASSSRDRGPYEQYF.

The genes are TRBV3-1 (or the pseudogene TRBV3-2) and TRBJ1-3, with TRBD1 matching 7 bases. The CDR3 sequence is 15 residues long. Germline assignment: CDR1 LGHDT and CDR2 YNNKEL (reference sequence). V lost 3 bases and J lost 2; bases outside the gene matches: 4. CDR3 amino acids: CASSHDRVAGNTIYF. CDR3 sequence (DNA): TGTGCCAGCAGCCACGACAGGGTAGCTGGAAACACCATATATTTT.

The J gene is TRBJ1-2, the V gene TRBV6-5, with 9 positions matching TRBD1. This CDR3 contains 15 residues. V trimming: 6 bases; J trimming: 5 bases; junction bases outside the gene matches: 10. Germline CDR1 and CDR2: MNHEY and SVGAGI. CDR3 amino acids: CASRAGQGLGYGYTF. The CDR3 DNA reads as TGTGCCAGCAGAGCGGGACAGGGCCTCGGATATGGCTACACCTTC.

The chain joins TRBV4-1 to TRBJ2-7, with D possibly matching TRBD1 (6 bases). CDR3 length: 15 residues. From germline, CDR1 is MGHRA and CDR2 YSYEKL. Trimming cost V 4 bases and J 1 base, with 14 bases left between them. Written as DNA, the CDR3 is TGCGCCAGCAGCCGAAACAGGGACAAATCCTACGAGCAGTACTTC. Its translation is CASSRNRDKSYEQYF.

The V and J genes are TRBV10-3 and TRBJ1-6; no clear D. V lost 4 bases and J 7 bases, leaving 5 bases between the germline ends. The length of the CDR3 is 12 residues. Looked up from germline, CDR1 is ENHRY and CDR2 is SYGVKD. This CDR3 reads CAISVANSPLHF. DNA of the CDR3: TGTGCCATCAGTGTAGCAAATTCACCCCTCCACTTT.

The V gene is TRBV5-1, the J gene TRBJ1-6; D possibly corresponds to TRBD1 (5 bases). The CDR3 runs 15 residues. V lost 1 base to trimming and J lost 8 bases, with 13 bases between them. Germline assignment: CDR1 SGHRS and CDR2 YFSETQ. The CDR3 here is CASSLRPGGDSPLHF. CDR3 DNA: TGCGCCAGCAGCTTGCGGCCGGGGGGAGATTCACCCCTCCACTTT.

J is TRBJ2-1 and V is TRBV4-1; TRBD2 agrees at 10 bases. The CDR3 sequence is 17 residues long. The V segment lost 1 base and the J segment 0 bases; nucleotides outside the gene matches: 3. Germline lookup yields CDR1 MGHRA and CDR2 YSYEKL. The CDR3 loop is CASSQATSGPSYNEQFF. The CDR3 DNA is TGCGCCAGCAGCCAAGCGACTAGCGGGCCCTCCTACAATGAGCAGTTCTTC.

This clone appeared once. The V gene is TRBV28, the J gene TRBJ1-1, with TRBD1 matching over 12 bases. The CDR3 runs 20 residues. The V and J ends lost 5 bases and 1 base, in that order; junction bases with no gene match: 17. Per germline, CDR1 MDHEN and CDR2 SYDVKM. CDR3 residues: CASSPSFRGDRGPGNTEAFF. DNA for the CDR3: TGTGCCAGCAGTCCTAGTTTTAGGGGGGACAGGGGGCCAGGGAACACTGAAGCTTTCTTT.

The CDR3 here is CASSLAGATQPQHF. The CDR3 nucleotides are TGTGCCAGCAGCTTGGCTGGGGCAACTCAGCCCCAGCATTTT. V gene TRBV5-6 combines with J gene TRBJ1-5; tentatively, D is TRBD1 (5 bases). This CDR3 spans 14 amino acids. Germline V gene lookup returns CDR1 SGHDT and CDR2 YYEEEE. The V end lost 0 bases, the J end lost 6 bases, and 10 bases lay between the germline ends. Full variable domain (rest looked up from reference TRBV5-6 and TRBJ1-5): DAGVTQSPTHLIKTRGQQVTLRCSPKSGHDTVSWYQQALGQGPQFIFQYYEEEERQRGNFPDRFSGHQFPNYSSELNVNALLLGDSALYLCASSLAGATQPQHFGDGTRLSIL.

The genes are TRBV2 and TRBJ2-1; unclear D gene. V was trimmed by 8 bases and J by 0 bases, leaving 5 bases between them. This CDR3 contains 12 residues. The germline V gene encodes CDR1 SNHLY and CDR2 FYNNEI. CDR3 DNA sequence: TGTGCCAGCGGCCCCTCCTACAATGAGCAGTTCTTC. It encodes CASGPSYNEQFF.

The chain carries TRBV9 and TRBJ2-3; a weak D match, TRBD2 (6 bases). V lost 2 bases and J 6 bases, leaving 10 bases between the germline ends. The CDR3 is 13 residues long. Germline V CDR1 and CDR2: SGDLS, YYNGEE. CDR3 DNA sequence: TGTGCCAGCAGCGTTACTAGCCTTGATACGCAGTATTTT. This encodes CASSVTSLDTQYF.